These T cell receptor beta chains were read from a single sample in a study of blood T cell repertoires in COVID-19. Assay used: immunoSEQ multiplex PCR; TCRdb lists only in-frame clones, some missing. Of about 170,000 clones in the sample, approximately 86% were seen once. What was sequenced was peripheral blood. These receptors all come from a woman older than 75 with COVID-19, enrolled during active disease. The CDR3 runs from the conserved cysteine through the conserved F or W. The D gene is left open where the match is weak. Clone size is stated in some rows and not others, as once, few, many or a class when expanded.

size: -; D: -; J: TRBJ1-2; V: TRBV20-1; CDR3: CSASLPPYGYTF; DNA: TGCAGTGCTAGTCTCCCCCCCTATGGCTACACCTTC
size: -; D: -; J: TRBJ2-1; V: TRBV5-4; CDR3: CASSLTEINEQFF; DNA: TGTGCCAGCAGCCTGACTGAGATCAATGAGCAGTTCTTC
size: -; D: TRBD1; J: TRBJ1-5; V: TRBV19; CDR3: CASSIDAGEGTGGSGNQPQHF; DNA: TGTGCCAGTAGTATAGACGCGGGTGAAGGGACAGGGGGCTCGGGCAATCAGCCCCAGCATTTT
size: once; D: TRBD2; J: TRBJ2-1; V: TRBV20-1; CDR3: CSASIQRDWRDNEQFF; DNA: TGCAGTGCTAGTATACAGCGGGACTGGAGAGACAATGAGCAGTTCTTC
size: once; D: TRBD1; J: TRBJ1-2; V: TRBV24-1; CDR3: CATSDHPTGDLLSYTF; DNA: TGTGCCACCAGTGACCACCCAACAGGGGACCTATTGAGCTACACCTTC
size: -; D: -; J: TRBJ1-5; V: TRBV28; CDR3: CASSLPPAGDQPQHF; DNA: TGTGCCAGCAGTTTACCGCCTGCCGGGGATCAGCCCCAGCATTTT
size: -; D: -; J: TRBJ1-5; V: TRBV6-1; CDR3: CASSEWGQNNQPQHF; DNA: TGTGCCAGCAGTGAATGGGGCCAGAATAATCAGCCCCAGCATTTT
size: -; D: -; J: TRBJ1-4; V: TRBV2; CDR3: CASSGNSGRNEKLFF; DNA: TGTGCCAGCAGCGGTAACTCAGGGCGTAATGAAAAACTGTTTTTT
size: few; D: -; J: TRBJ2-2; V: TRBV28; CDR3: CASRVWTGELFF; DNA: TGTGCCAGCCGAGTTTGGACCGGGGAGCTGTTTTTT
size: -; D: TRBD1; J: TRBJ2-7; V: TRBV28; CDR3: CASSPRTGLNYEQYF; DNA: TGTGCCAGCAGTCCAAGGACAGGGTTGAATTACGAGCAGTACTTC
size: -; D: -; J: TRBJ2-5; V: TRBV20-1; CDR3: CSARDPRTQYF; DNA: TGCAGTGCTAGAGATCCCCGGACCCAGTACTTC
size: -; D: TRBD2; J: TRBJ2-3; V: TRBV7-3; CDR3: CASSPGRGDTQYF; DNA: TGTGCCAGCAGTCCAGGGAGGGGAGATACGCAGTATTTT
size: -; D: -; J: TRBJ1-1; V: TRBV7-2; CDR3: CASRAWRAFNTEAFF; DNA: TGTGCCAGCAGGGCCTGGAGGGCGTTCAACACTGAAGCTTTCTTT
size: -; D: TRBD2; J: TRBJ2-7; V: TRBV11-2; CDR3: CASSLPRGFAYEQYF; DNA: TGTGCCAGCAGCTTACCGCGGGGGTTCGCCTACGAGCAGTACTTC
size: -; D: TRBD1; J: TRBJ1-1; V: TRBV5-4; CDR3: CASSLGTGKAFF; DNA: TGTGCCAGCAGCTTGGGGACAGGGAAAGCTTTCTTT
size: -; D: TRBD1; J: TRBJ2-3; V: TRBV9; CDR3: CASSTSPGQTKPVGTDTQYF; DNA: TGTGCCAGCAGCACCTCTCCGGGACAGACAAAACCTGTTGGCACAGATACGCAGTATTTT
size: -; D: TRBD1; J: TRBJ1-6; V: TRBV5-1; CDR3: CASGLTGNNSPLHF; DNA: TGCGCCAGCGGACTGACAGGGAATAATTCACCCCTCCACTTT
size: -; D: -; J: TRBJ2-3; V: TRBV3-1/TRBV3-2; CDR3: CASNIRGSTDTQYF; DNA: TGTGCCAGCAATATCCGGGGGAGCACAGATACGCAGTATTTT
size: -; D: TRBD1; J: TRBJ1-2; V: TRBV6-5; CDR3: CAISRQGAYGYTF; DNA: TGTGCCATCTCGAGACAGGGGGCCTATGGCTACACCTTC
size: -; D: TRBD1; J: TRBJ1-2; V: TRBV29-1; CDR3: CSVDRDRSFGYGYTF; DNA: TGCAGCGTAGACCGGGACAGGAGTTTTGGATATGGCTACACCTTC
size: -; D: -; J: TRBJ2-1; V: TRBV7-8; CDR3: CASSSRELWFF; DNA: TGTGCCAGCAGCTCCCGGGAACTGTGGTTCTTC
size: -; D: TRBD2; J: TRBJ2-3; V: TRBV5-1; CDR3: CASSSLTSHAADTQYF; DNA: TGCGCCAGCAGCTCGCTGACTAGCCACGCCGCAGATACGCAGTATTTT
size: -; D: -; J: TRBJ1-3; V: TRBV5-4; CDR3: CASSPGGNTIYF; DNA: TGTGCCAGCAGCCCAGGCGGAAACACCATATATTTT